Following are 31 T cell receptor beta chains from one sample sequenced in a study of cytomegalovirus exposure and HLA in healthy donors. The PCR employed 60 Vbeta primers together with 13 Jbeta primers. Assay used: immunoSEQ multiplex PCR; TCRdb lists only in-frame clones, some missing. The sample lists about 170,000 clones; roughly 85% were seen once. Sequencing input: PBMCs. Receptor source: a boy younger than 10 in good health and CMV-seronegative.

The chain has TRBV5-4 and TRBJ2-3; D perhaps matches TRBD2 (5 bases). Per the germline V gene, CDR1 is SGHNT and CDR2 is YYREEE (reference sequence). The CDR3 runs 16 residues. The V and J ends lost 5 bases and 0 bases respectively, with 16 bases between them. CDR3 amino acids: CASSPPGISSTDTQYF. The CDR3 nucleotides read TGTGCCAGCAGTCCCCCGGGGATTTCTAGCACAGATACGCAGTATTTT.

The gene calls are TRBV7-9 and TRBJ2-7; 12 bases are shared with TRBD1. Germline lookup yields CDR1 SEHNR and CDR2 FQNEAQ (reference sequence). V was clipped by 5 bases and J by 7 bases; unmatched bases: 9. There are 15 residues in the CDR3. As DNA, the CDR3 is TGTGCCAGCAGCGGGGGGGGACAGGGGGCGGATGAGCAGTACTTC. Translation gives CASSGGGQGADEQYF.

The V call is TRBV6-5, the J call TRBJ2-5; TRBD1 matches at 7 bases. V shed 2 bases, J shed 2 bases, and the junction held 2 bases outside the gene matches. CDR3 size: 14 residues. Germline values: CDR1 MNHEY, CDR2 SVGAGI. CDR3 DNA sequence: TGTGCCAGCAGTTACGGGACAGAGCAAGAGACCCAGTACTTC. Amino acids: CASSYGTEQETQYF.

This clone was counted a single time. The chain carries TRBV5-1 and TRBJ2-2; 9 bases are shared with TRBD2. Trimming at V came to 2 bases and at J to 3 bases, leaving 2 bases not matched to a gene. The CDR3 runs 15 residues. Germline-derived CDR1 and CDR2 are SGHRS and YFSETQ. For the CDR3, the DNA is TGCGCCAGCAGCTTTGCGGGGGGGCACACCGGGGAGCTGTTTTTT. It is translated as CASSFAGGHTGELFF.

Written as DNA, the CDR3 is TGTGCCAGCAGCCAAGTCGGGGTGGGGGGCACTGAAGCTTTCTTT. Its translation is CASSQVGVGGTEAFF. The rearrangement joins TRBV5-6 to TRBJ1-1, with a possible D match to TRBD1 (5 bases). Germline V CDR1 and CDR2: SGHDT, YYEEEE. Deletions cut 4 bases from V and 4 bases from J, with 17 bases between. The CDR3 spans 15 residues.

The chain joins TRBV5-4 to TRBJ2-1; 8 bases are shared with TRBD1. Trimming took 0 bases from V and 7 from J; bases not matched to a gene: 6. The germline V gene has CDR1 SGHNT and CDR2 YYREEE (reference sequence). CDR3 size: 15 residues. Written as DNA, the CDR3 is TGTGCCAGCAGCTTGGGGCAGGGGGCTAGAAATGAGCAGTTCTTC. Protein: CASSLGQGARNEQFF.

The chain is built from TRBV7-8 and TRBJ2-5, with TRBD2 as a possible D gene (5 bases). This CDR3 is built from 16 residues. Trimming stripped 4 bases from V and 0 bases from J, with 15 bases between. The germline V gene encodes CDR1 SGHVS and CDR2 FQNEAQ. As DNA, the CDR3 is TGTGCCAGCAGCTCGGGAACACTAGTGTACCAAGAGACCCAGTACTTC. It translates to CASSSGTLVYQETQYF.

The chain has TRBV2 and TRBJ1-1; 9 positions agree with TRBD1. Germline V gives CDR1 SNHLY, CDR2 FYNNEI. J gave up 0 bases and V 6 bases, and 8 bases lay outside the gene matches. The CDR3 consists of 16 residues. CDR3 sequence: CASSDGDRVMNTEAFF. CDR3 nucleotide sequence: TGTGCCAGCAGCGACGGGGACAGGGTAATGAACACTGAAGCTTTCTTT.

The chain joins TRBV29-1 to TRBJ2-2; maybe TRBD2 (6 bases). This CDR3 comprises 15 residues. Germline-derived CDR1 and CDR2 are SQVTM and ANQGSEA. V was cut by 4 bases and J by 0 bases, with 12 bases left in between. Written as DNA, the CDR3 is TGCAGCGTTGTGTCTAGCGCCACGAACACCGGGGAGCTGTTTTTT. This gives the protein CSVVSSATNTGELFF.

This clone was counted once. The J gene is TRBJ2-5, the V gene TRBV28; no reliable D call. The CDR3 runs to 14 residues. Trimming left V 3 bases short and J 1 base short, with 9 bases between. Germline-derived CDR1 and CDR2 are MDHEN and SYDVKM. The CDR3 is CASSFPGPQETQYF. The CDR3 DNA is TGTGCCAGCAGTTTTCCAGGCCCCCAAGAGACCCAGTACTTC.

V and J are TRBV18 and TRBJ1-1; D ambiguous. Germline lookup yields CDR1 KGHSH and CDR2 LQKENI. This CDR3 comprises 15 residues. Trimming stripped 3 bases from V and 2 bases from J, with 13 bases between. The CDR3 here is CASSPLDTPNTEAFF. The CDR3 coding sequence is TGTGCCAGCTCACCTCTCGACACTCCCAACACTGAAGCTTTCTTT.

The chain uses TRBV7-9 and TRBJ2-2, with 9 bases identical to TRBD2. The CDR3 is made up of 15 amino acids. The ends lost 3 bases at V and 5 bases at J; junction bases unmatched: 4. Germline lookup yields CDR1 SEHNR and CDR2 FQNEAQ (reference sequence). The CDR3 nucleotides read TGTGCCAGCAGCTTGACGGCGGGAGGGACCGGGGAGCTGTTTTTT. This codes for CASSLTAGGTGELFF.

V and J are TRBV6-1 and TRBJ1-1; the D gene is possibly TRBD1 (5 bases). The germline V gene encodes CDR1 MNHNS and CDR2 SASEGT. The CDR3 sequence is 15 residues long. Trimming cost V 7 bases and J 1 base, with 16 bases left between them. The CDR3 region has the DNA TGTGCCAGCAACTCAAGGGGCGGGGCGAACACTGAAGCTTTCTTT. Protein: CASNSRGGANTEAFF.

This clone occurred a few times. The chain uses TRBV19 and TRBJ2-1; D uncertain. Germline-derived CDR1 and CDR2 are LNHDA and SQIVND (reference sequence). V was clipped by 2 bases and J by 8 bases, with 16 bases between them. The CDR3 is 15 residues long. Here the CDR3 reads CASSISRQPQDEQFF. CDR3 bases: TGTGCCAGTAGTATAAGTCGTCAGCCTCAGGATGAGCAGTTCTTC.

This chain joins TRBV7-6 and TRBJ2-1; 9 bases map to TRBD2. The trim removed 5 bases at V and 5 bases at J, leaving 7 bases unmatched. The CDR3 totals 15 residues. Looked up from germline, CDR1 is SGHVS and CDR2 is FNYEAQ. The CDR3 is CASSVTRGRDNEQFF. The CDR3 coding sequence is TGTGCCAGCAGCGTAACCCGCGGGAGGGACAATGAGCAGTTCTTC.

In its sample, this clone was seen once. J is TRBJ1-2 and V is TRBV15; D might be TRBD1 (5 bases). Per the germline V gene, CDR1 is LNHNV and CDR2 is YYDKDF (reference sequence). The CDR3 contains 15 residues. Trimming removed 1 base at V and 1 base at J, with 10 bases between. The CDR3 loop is CATSRGTSSNYGYTF. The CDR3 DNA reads TGTGCCACCAGCAGAGGGACAAGCAGTAACTATGGCTACACCTTC. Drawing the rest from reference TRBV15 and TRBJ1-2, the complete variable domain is DAMVIQNPRYQVTQFGKPVTLSCSQTLNHNVMYWYQQKSSQAPKLLFHYYDKDFNNEADTPDNFQSRRPNTSFCFLDIRSPGLGDTAMYLCATSRGTSSNYGYTFGSGTRLTVV.

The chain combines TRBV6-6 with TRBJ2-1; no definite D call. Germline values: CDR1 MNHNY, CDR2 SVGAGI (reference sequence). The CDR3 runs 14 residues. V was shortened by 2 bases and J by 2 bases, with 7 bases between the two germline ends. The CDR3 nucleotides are TGTGCCAGCAGTTACGAGGTCCCCTACAATGAGCAGTTCTTC. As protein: CASSYEVPYNEQFF.

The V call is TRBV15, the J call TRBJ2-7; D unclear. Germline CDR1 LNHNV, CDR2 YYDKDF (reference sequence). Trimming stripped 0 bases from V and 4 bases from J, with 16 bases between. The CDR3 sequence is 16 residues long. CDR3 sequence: CATSRDPPRNYYEQYF. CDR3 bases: TGTGCCACCAGCAGAGACCCCCCACGCAACTATTACGAGCAGTACTTC.

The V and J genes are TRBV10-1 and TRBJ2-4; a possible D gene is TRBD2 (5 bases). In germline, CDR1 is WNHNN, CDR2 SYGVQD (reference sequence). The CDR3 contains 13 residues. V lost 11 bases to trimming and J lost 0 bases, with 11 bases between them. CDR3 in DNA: TGCGCCCCCTCCGGGGTAGCCAAAAACATTCAGTACTTC. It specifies CAPSGVAKNIQYF.

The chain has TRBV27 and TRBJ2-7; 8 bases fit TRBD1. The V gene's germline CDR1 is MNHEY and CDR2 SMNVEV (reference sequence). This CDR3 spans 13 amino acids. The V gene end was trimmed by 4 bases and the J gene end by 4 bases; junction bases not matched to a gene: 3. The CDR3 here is CASSYRQGYEQYV. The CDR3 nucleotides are TGTGCCAGCAGTTACAGACAGGGGTACGAGCAGTACGTC.

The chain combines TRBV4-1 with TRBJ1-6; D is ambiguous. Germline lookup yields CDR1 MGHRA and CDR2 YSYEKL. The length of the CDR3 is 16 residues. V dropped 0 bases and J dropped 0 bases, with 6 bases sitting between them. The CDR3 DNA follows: TGCGCCAGCAGCCAAGAGGGCAGCTCCTATAATTCACCCCTCCACTTT. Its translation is CASSQEGSSYNSPLHF.

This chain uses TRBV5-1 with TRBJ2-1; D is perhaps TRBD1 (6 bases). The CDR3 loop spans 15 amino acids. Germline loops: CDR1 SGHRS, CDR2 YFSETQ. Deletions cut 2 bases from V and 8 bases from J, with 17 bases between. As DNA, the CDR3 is TGCGCCAGCAGCTTCACAGGGTCTGGATGGTATGAGCAGTTCTTC. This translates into CASSFTGSGWYEQFF.

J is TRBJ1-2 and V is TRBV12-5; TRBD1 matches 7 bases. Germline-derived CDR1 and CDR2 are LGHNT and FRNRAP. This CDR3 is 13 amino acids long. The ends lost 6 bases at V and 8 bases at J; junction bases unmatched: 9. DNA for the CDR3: TGTGCTAGTGGCTTCGACAGGGCGGGCGGCTACACCTTC. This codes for CASGFDRAGGYTF.

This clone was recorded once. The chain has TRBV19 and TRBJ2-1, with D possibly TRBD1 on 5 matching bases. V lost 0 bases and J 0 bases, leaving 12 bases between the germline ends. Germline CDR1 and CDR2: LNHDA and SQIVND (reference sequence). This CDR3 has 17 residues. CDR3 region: CASSIEARDPSYNEQFF. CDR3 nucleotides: TGTGCCAGTAGTATAGAGGCCAGGGATCCCTCCTACAATGAGCAGTTCTTC.

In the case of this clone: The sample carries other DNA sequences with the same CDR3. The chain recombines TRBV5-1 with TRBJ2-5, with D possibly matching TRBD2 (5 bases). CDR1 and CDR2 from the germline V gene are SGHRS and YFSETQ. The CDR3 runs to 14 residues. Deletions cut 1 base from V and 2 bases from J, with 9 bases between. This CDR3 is CASSLRGLQETQYF. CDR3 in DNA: TGCGCCAGCAGCTTGCGGGGATTACAAGAGACCCAGTACTTC.

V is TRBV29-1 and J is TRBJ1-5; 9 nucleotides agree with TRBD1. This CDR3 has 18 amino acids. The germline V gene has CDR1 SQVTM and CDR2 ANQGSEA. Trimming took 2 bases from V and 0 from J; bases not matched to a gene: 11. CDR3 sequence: CSVEQIRDRVYSNQPQHF. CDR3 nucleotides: TGCAGCGTTGAACAGATAAGGGACAGGGTTTATAGCAATCAGCCCCAGCATTTT.

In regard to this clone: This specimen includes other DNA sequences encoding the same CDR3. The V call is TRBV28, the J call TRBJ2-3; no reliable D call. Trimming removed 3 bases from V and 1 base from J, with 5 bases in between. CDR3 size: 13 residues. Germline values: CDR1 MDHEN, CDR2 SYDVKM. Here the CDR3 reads CASSFPGTDTQYF. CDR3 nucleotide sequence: TGTGCCAGCAGTTTCCCAGGCACAGATACGCAGTATTTT.

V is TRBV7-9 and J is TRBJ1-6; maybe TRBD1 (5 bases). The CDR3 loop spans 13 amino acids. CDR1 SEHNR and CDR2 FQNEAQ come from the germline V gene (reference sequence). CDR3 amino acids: CVVGGTGGSPLHF. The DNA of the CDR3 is TGTGTCGTCGGAGGGACTGGGGGGTCACCCCTCCACTTT.

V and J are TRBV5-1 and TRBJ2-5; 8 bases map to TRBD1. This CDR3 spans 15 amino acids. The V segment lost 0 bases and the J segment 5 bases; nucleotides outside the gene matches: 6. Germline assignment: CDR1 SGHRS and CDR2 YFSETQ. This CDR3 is CASSLVSGGGETQYF. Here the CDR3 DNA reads TGCGCCAGCAGCTTGGTTTCAGGGGGCGGGGAGACCCAGTACTTC.

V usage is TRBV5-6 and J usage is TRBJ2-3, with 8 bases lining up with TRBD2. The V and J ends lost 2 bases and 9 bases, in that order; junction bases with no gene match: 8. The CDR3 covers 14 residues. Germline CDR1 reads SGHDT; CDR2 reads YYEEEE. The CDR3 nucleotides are TGTGCCAGCAGCTTATTCGGGGGGGGAGGGACGCAGTATTTT. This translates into CASSLFGGGGTQYF.

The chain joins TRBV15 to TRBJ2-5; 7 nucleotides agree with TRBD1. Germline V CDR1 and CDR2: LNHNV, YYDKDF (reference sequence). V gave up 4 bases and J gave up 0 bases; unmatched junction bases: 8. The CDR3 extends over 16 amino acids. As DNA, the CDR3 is TGTGCCACCAGCAAATGGACAGGAATAAACCAAGAGACCCAGTACTTC. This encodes CATSKWTGINQETQYF.